One and the same sample provided the 18 T cell receptor beta chains below, sequenced in a study of T cells in Graves' hyperthyroidism and ophthalmopathy. RNA transcripts gave rise to amplified TCR beta CDR3 regions. An initial round of RT-PCR targeting the TCR CDR3 relied on the HTBI primer set. TCRdb recomputed calls from the multiplex PCR reads with MiXCR, one row per CDR3 protein. The sample lists 110,000 to 150,000 distinct CDR3 sequences, more than 20% seen once, with roughly 71% in the top ten. Material for sequencing was blood. All receptors come from a woman in her forties or fifties with Graves' hyperthyroidism that later progressed to Graves' ophthalmopathy.

This chain joins TRBV5-1 and TRBJ1-1; 9 bases are shared with TRBD1. V trimming: 2 bases; J trimming: 6 bases; junction bases outside the gene matches: 11. This CDR3 region has 16 residues. Germline CDR1 and CDR2: SGHRS and YFSETQ. DNA of the CDR3: TGCGCCAGCAGCTTCACAGGGGGCCCTAGAAACGCTGAAGCTTTCTTT. Residues: CASSFTGGPRNAEAFF.

This clonotype has more than one count but fewer than ten. The chain has TRBV9 and TRBJ1-2, with TRBD1 as a possible D gene (6 bases). Germline V gives CDR1 SGDLS, CDR2 YYNGEE. There are 14 residues in the CDR3. Trimming removed 0 bases at V and 7 bases at J, with 13 bases between. CDR3 in DNA: TGTGCCAGCAGCGTAGAAACAGGGAGGGGTGGCTACACCTTC. This sequence encodes CASSVETGRGGYTF.

The table lists this clonotype with many counts. This chain joins TRBV7-3 and TRBJ1-1; D call uncertain. This CDR3 is 13 amino acids long. Per germline, CDR1 SGHTA and CDR2 FQGTGA. V was trimmed by 5 bases and J by 2 bases, leaving 9 bases between them. The CDR3 sequence is CASSPQPNTEAFF. CDR3 nucleotide sequence: TGTGCCAGCAGCCCCCAACCTAACACTGAAGCTTTCTTT.

This clonotype was observed at least ten times. The rearrangement uses TRBV6-1 and TRBJ1-1; D call uncertain. This CDR3 has 14 amino acids. Germline V gene lookup returns CDR1 MNHNS and CDR2 SASEGT. The V end was cut by 4 bases, the J end by 5 bases, with 14 bases between. In DNA, the CDR3 is TGTGCCAGCAGTGTTCTGGACCGCGGGACTGAAGCTTTCTTT. Translating it yields CASSVLDRGTEAFF.

The chain joins TRBV2 to TRBJ1-5; 9 bases are a match to TRBD1. Germline CDR1 is SNHLY and CDR2 is FYNNEI. Trimming removed 4 bases from V and 1 base from J; junction bases left unmatched: 8. The CDR3 runs to 17 residues. CDR3 bases: TGTGCCAGCAGTGGGGACAGGGACAAGGGGAGCAATCAGCCCCAGCATTTT. Translation gives CASSGDRDKGSNQPQHF.

This clonotype was observed a handful of times. V is TRBV10-2 and J is TRBJ2-6, with TRBD1 matching over 7 bases. CDR1 and CDR2 from the germline V gene are WSHSY and SAAADI. CDR3 length: 16 amino acids. V shed 10 bases and J 0 bases; nucleotides not matched to a gene: 9. Written as DNA, the CDR3 is TGCGCCATCAAGACAGGGCCTAGCTCTGGGGCCAACGTCCTGACTTTC. Translated, it gives CAIKTGPSSGANVLTF.

The chain carries TRBV5-4 and TRBJ2-1, with 8 bases matching TRBD2. This CDR3 has 15 residues. The germline V gene encodes CDR1 SGHNT and CDR2 YYREEE (reference sequence). V lost 1 base to trimming and J lost 1 base; unmatched junction nucleotides: 1. The CDR3 coding sequence is TGTGCCAGCAGCTTGAGACTAGCGTCCTACAATGAGCAGTTCTTC. This gives the protein CASSLRLASYNEQFF.

Only a few counts were recorded for this clonotype. The junction does not match germline at one end; this may be a read error. The chain couples TRBV19 to TRBJ1-2; no reliable D call. The germline V gene encodes CDR1 LNHDA and CDR2 SQIVND (reference sequence). The CDR3 sequence is 15 residues long. CDR3 DNA: TGTGCCAGTACCTTCGGGCCGCCAACTAACTATGGCCACACCTTC. This encodes CASTFGPPTNYGHTF.

This clonotype was recorded once. Just one base apart from a much larger clone, this may be a read error. The rearrangement links TRBV11-2 to TRBJ2-7, with D maybe TRBD2 (5 bases). The CDR3 spans 16 residues. From germline, CDR1 is SGHAT and CDR2 FQNNGV. The CDR3 is CVSSSQPGLVSYEQYF. The CDR3 DNA is TGTGTCAGCAGCTCCCAACCTGGACTCGTCTCCTACGAGCAGTACTTC.

This clonotype was observed a handful of times. The CDR3 loop reads CASSFGAGYNEQFF. CDR3 in DNA: TGTGCCAGCAGTTTCGGGGCAGGCTACAATGAGCAGTTCTTC. The rearrangement links TRBV12-3 or TRBV12-4 to TRBJ2-1, with D perhaps matching TRBD1 or TRBD2 (5 bases each). Trimming left V 3 bases short and J 3 bases short, with 9 bases between. The CDR3 has 14 residues.

This clonotype was detected only a few times. This rearrangement joins TRBV9 to TRBJ2-3; maybe TRBD2 (6 bases). The CDR3 is 16 amino acids. Trimming pared 2 bases from V and 5 bases from J, leaving 18 bases between. Germline V gene lookup returns CDR1 SGDLS and CDR2 YYNGEE. In DNA, the CDR3 is TGTGCCAGCAGCGTTACCGAAACGGGAGCGCTAGATACGCAGTATTTT. Translating gives CASSVTETGALDTQYF.

This clonotype was detected ten times or more. The chain couples TRBV11-2 to TRBJ2-1, with 9 positions matching TRBD1. With V trimmed by 7 bases and J by 4 bases, 8 bases remained unmatched. This CDR3 is built from 15 residues. CDR1 SGHAT and CDR2 FQNNGV come from the germline V gene. As DNA, the CDR3 is TGTGCCAGCAACCCGGGACAGGGTTCATACAATGAGCAGTTCTTC. Encoded protein: CASNPGQGSYNEQFF.

The sample holds many counts of this clonotype. The chain joins TRBV3-1 to TRBJ1-3; TRBD1 matches at 7 bases. This CDR3 spans 15 amino acids. Germline V gene lookup returns CDR1 LGHDT and CDR2 YNNKEL (reference sequence). V was pared by 1 base and J by 2 bases, with 2 bases of the junction left unmatched. The CDR3 DNA is TGTGCCAGCAGCCAAGGACAGGGTGCTGGAAACACCATATATTTT. Translation: CASSQGQGAGNTIYF.

This clonotype was counted ten times or more. This chain joins TRBV6-1 and TRBJ2-1; tentative D call: TRBD2 (5 bases). Per the germline V gene, CDR1 is MNHNS and CDR2 is SASEGT. The V and J ends lost 2 bases and 7 bases respectively, with 12 bases between them. This CDR3 comprises 14 residues. The DNA for the CDR3 is TGTGCCAGCAGTGAACTGATTAGCGCAAATGAGCAGTTCTTC. Protein sequence: CASSELISANEQFF.

There are many counts of this clonotype. The CDR3 here is CASSTTGQAFRGYGYTF. CDR3 coding DNA: TGTGCCAGCAGTACTACGGGACAGGCTTTCCGGGGCTATGGCTACACCTTC. This chain uses TRBV2 with TRBJ1-2; the match to TRBD1 covers 8 bases. Germline-derived CDR1 and CDR2 are SNHLY and FYNNEI. The V and J ends lost 5 bases and 4 bases, in that order; junction bases with no gene match: 15. This CDR3 is 17 amino acids long.

The sample holds many counts of this clonotype. The rearrangement links TRBV11-1 to TRBJ1-1; possibly TRBD1 for D (6 bases). Between the trimmed V and J ends, which lost 5 bases and 4 bases, there was a span of 14 bases. CDR3 length equals 14 residues. Germline V gene data show CDR1 as SGHAT and CDR2 as FQDESV (reference sequence). CDR3: CASSGNRVFTEAFF. The CDR3 bases are TGTGCCAGCAGCGGAAACAGGGTCTTCACTGAAGCTTTCTTT.

The sample holds one count of this clonotype. A much larger clone lies a single base off, so this may be a read error. The conserved phenylalanine or tryptophan is not found at the CDR3 terminus, so this likely reflects a read error. The chain uses TRBV12-3 or TRBV12-4 and TRBJ2-4; 9 positions match TRBD1. Germline trimming cut 1 base from V and 6 bases from J; bases unmatched to any gene: 4. The CDR3 loop spans 15 amino acids. In nucleotides, the CDR3 is TGTGCCAGCAGTTTAGAGACAGGGGGGCGAAACATTCAGTACCTC. Its protein product is CASSLETGGRNIQYL.

This clonotype was seen many times. V and J are TRBV2 and TRBJ1-2; no firm D call. Germline V gene sequence: CDR1 SNHLY, CDR2 FYNNEI. The CDR3 has 15 residues. V shed 9 bases and J shed 5 bases, with 22 bases lying between them. This chain's CDR3 is CASSYSESRQYGYTF. The DNA of the CDR3 is TGTGCCAGTTCCTACAGTGAGAGTCGGCAATATGGCTACACCTTC.